One and the same sample provided the 20 T cell receptor beta chains below, sequenced in a study of cytomegalovirus exposure and HLA in healthy donors. 60 Vbeta and 13 Jbeta primers were used in PCR. Method: immunoSEQ multiplex PCR; TCRdb's copy keeps in-frame clones and lacks some. The sample lists some 240,000 clones, nearly 95% occurring once. What was sequenced was PBMCs. These TCRs come from a girl aged 2-9 years in good health and CMV-seronegative.

This chain links TRBV10-3 with TRBJ2-7; 7 bases align to TRBD2. CDR1 is ENHRY, CDR2 SYGVKD, per germline. The CDR3 loop spans 16 amino acids. V gave up 4 bases and J gave up 4 bases; unmatched junction bases: 13. In nucleotides, the CDR3 is TGTGCCATCAGTGTTCCGGCGGGAGAGGTTGGGTACGAGCAGTACTTC. This translates into CAISVPAGEVGYEQYF.

This chain links TRBV15 with TRBJ2-5, with 8 positions matching TRBD1. The CDR3 is 17 residues long. Germline V gene sequence: CDR1 LNHNV, CDR2 YYDKDF (reference sequence). The ends lost 0 bases at V and 5 bases at J; junction bases unmatched: 11. The CDR3 loop reads CATSRDVGRGRIETQYF. The DNA of the CDR3 is TGTGCCACCAGCAGAGATGTGGGCAGGGGGCGGATTGAGACCCAGTACTTC.

This chain uses TRBV2 with TRBJ1-1; D remains unclear. Per germline, CDR1 SNHLY and CDR2 FYNNEI. The CDR3 is 15 amino acids. Trimming shortened V by 7 bases and J by 6 bases, and 21 bases separated the two germline ends. CDR3 DNA: TGTGCCAGCACTAGAGACGACCAAATGGTCGCTGAAGCTTTCTTT. Translated, it gives CASTRDDQMVAEAFF.

This chain connects TRBV27 to TRBJ1-6; unclear D gene. CDR1 is MNHEY and CDR2 is SMNVEV in the germline V gene (reference sequence). The length of the CDR3 is 16 residues. V was cut by 5 bases and J by 1 base, with 12 bases left in between. CDR3 in amino acids: CASSNVPSSYNSPLHF. The CDR3, as DNA: TGTGCCAGCAGTAACGTCCCGAGTTCCTATAATTCACCCCTCCACTTT.

V and J are TRBV18 and TRBJ1-1; TRBD1 matches at 9 bases. The trim removed 0 bases at V and 2 bases at J, leaving 16 bases unmatched. CDR1 KGHSH and CDR2 LQKENI come from the germline V gene. The CDR3 totals 20 residues. The CDR3: CASSPPLTWTGVRLNTEAFF. The CDR3 DNA reads TGTGCCAGCTCACCACCTTTAACTTGGACAGGGGTGAGGCTCAACACTGAAGCTTTCTTT.

J is TRBJ2-2 and V is TRBV7-2; the D gene is possibly TRBD1 (6 bases). CDR1 and CDR2 (germline): SGHTA, FQGNSA. V was clipped by 2 bases and J by 4 bases, with 14 bases between them. The CDR3 has 16 amino acids. The CDR3 DNA reads TGTGCCAGCAGCTTAAGGGGGAGTACACCCACCGGGGAGCTGTTTTTT. It translates to CASSLRGSTPTGELFF.

The V and J genes are TRBV5-1 and TRBJ1-5; a possible D gene is TRBD1 (6 bases). Germline V gives CDR1 SGHRS, CDR2 YFSETQ. Between the trimmed V and J ends, which lost 4 bases and 1 base, there was a span of 15 bases. The CDR3 is made up of 16 amino acids. CDR3 protein: CASSPEGGASNQPQHF. The CDR3 DNA reads as TGCGCCAGCAGCCCGGAAGGGGGGGCGAGCAATCAGCCCCAGCATTTT.

The chain carries TRBV28 and TRBJ1-2, with 8 bases fitting TRBD1. Unmatched junction bases numbered 14, after V lost 4 bases and J lost 1 base. The germline CDR1 and CDR2 sequences are MDHEN and SYDVKM. The CDR3 is 18 residues long. CDR3 sequence: CASSSYWTGRGNNYGYTF. For the CDR3, the DNA is TGTGCCAGCAGTTCCTACTGGACAGGGAGGGGAAATAACTATGGCTACACCTTC.

The rearrangement uses TRBV28 and TRBJ1-5, with 8 bases matching TRBD1. V lost 3 bases and J lost 10; bases outside the gene matches: 8. The CDR3 extends over 14 amino acids. Germline values: CDR1 MDHEN, CDR2 SYDVKM. The CDR3: CASSFARGLDPQHF. The CDR3 DNA reads TGTGCCAGCAGTTTCGCCAGGGGGCTTGATCCCCAGCATTTT. Complete variable domain (other parts from reference TRBV28 and TRBJ1-5): DVKVTQSSRYLVKRTGEKVFLECVQDMDHENMFWYRQDPGLGLRLIYFSYDVKMKEKGDIPEGYSVSREKKERFSLILESASTNQTSMYLCASSFARGLDPQHFGDGTRLSIL.

This clone was seen a few times. The rearrangement links TRBV6-5 to TRBJ2-1; TRBD1 aligns across 8 bases. From germline, CDR1 is MNHEY and CDR2 SVGAGI. With V trimmed by 0 bases and J by 2 bases, 0 bases remained unmatched. This CDR3 contains 15 residues. Here the CDR3 reads CASSYSTGAYNEQFF. The CDR3 coding sequence is TGTGCCAGCAGTTACTCGACAGGGGCCTACAATGAGCAGTTCTTC.

J is TRBJ2-2 and V is TRBV18; D is unresolved. V was trimmed by 2 bases and J by 0 bases, leaving 4 bases between them. Germline V gene sequence: CDR1 KGHSH, CDR2 LQKENI. The CDR3 consists of 14 residues. The CDR3 bases are TGTGCCAGCTCACCAAACACGAACACCGGGGAGCTGTTTTTT. Translating gives CASSPNTNTGELFF.

The V gene is TRBV7-3, the J gene TRBJ2-3; TRBD2 is a possible D gene (5 bases). Looked up from germline, CDR1 is SGHTA and CDR2 is FQGTGA. V was trimmed by 4 bases and J by 0 bases, leaving 8 bases between them. This CDR3 has 14 amino acids. The chain's CDR3 is CASSSRTSTDTQYF. CDR3 bases: TGTGCCAGCAGCTCTCGGACTAGCACAGATACGCAGTATTTT.

The V call is TRBV7-9, the J call TRBJ2-5; 9 bases align to TRBD2. J was trimmed by 3 bases and V by 6 bases; bases with no gene match: 8. The length of the CDR3 is 15 residues. CDR1 and CDR2 (germline): SEHNR, FQNEAQ (reference sequence). The CDR3 sequence: CASSHEGGGEETQYF. Here the CDR3 DNA reads TGTGCCAGCAGTCACGAGGGCGGGGGGGAAGAGACCCAGTACTTC.

This rearrangement joins TRBV7-6 to TRBJ1-1; D might be TRBD1 (5 bases). The CDR3 has 17 residues. V was cut by 1 base and J by 3 bases, with 18 bases left in between. CDR1 SGHVS and CDR2 FNYEAQ come from the germline V gene. Written as DNA, the CDR3 is TGTGCCAGCAGCTTAGTGGGATATGGGGCCAGGGACACTGAAGCTTTCTTT. It encodes CASSLVGYGARDTEAFF.

CDR3 in DNA: TGTGCCATCCGACGGGGATGTGAGACCCAGTACTTC. This encodes CAIRRGCETQYF. The chain employs TRBV6-7 and TRBJ2-5, with a possible D match to TRBD2 (5 bases). TRBV6-7 is assigned to the ORF class and has an uncertain function. V was shortened by 10 bases and J by 5 bases, with 14 bases between the two germline ends. This CDR3 region has 12 residues.

This clone showed up just once. The chain joins TRBV6-1 to TRBJ1-5; D perhaps matches TRBD1 (6 bases). The CDR3 has 15 amino acids. Trimming stripped 6 bases from V and 3 bases from J, with 15 bases between. Germline CDR1 is MNHNS and CDR2 is SASEGT. The CDR3 nucleotides read TGTGCCAGCAGAATGACAGGACTGAACAATCAGCCCCAGCATTTT. It encodes CASRMTGLNNQPQHF.

The J gene is TRBJ2-1, the V gene TRBV5-8, with TRBD2 identical over 10 bases. There are 15 residues in the CDR3. The germline gives CDR1 SGHTS, CDR2 YDEGEE. With V trimmed by 4 bases and J by 8 bases, 9 bases remained unmatched. The CDR3 loop is CASSAPGLASDEQFF. CDR3 in DNA: TGTGCCAGCAGCGCCCCGGGACTAGCGAGCGATGAGCAGTTCTTC.

The chain combines TRBV20-1 with TRBJ1-2; TRBD1 might be the D (6 bases). V lost 5 bases to trimming and J lost 12 bases, with 16 bases between them. CDR1 is DFQATT, CDR2 SNEGSKA, per germline (reference sequence). This CDR3 comprises 11 residues. CDR3 in amino acids: CSAGTLGADTF. Here the CDR3 DNA reads TGCAGTGCTGGGACCCTGGGGGCGGACACCTTC.

The chain employs TRBV7-6 and TRBJ1-5; TRBD1 agrees at 7 bases. The CDR3 covers 13 residues. CDR1 and CDR2 from the germline V gene are SGHVS and FNYEAQ. The junction had 10 bases not matched to a gene; V was cut back by 1 base and J by 16 bases. As DNA, the CDR3 is TGTGCCAGCAGCTTAGGAAGGTGGGACAGCCTTCATTTT. It specifies CASSLGRWDSLHF. Combining the CDR3 with reference TRBV7-6 and TRBJ1-5 gives the whole variable domain GAGVSQSPRYKVTKRGQDVALRCDPISGHVSLYWYRQALGQGPEFLTYFNYEAQQDKSGLPNDRFSAERPEGSISTLTIQRTEQRDSAMYRCASSLGRWDSLHFGDGTRLSIL.

This rearrangement joins TRBV7-8 to TRBJ2-1; TRBD2 might be the D (6 bases). This CDR3 is 14 amino acids long. V dropped 1 base and J dropped 6 bases, with 10 bases sitting between them. Germline V gene data show CDR1 as SGHVS and CDR2 as FQNEAQ. In DNA, the CDR3 is TGTGCCAGCAGCTTAGGGGGCGGGACCAATGAGCAGTTCTTC. Its translation is CASSLGGGTNEQFF. Looking up the rest from reference TRBV7-8 and TRBJ2-1 gives the full variable domain: GAGVSQSPRYKVAKRGQDVALRCDPISGHVSLFWYQQALGQGPEFLTYFQNEAQLDKSGLPSDRFFAERPEGSVSTLKIQRTQQEDSAVYLCASSLGGGTNEQFFGPGTRLTVL.